This T cell receptor beta chain was documented in a study of T cells after posttransplantation cyclophosphamide. Overall study findings and caveats: Recipient CMV seropositivity and CMV reactivation strongly tracked TRB clonality.

This clone has at least ten counts. The antigen remains unidentified. The related graft donor's blood sample was taken on the day of bone marrow donation. Data came from immunoSEQ multiplex PCR; TCRdb stores just in-frame clones and leaves some out. The repertoire consists of around 35,000 clones, none detected only once. The receptor was isolated from a man aged 25 to 45 in good health and a related stem cell transplant donor. Sequenced sample: PBMCs.

The CDR3 loop reads CASSQTRAAEEQFF. DNA of the CDR3: TGCGCCAGCAGTCAAACCAGGGCGGCCGAGGAGCAGTTCTTC. V gene TRBV23-1 combines with J gene TRBJ2-1, with D maybe TRBD1 (5 bases). TRBV23-1 belongs to the ORF category, with a function that is uncertain. V was cut by 2 bases and J by 10 bases, with 15 bases left in between. This CDR3 contains 14 residues.